This record looks at one TCR beta chain sequence and its context. Its antigen is not identified. The data derive from a study of identical twins. Notes on the study in general: Findings depended on cross-sectional statistics rather than tracking the same donors.

Per the germline V gene, CDR1 is MDHEN and CDR2 is SYDVKM. V lost 0 bases to trimming and J lost 2 bases; unmatched junction nucleotides: 5. CDR3 length: 16 residues. TCRdb independently ran MiXCR on the 5' RACE reads; one entry per CDR3 protein. Here the sample spans some 560,000 distinct CDR3 sequences, 9.6% being singletons. Healthy Caucasians were all of the donors. These same records also appear under a second study, on yellow fever vaccine responses in identical twins.

This receptor was identified in a woman aged 18-29 years in good health. The sequencing input was PBMCs. This rearrangement joins TRBV28 to TRBJ2-3; the match to TRBD2 covers 7 bases. CDR3 in amino acids: CASSLWPSGYTDTQYF. The CDR3 DNA reads TGTGCCAGCAGTTTATGGCCTAGCGGATACACAGATACGCAGTATTTT.